What follows are 5 T cell receptor beta chains derived from one specimen sequenced in a study of blood T cell repertoires in COVID-19. Sequencing was performed with immunoSEQ multiplex PCR; in TCRdb, only in-frame clones are kept and a portion is missing. The sample has roughly 90,000 clones, roughly 83% seen once; the top ten hold roughly 25%. The sequencing input was peripheral blood. Receptors were obtained from a human donor in a cohort sampled during active COVID-19.

This clone appeared a single time. This sequence joins TRBV10-3 and TRBJ2-1, with 9 bases identical to TRBD2. Germline loops: CDR1 ENHRY, CDR2 SYGVKD. With V trimmed by 1 base and J by 0 bases, 7 bases remained unmatched. This CDR3 comprises 18 residues. DNA for the CDR3: TGTGCCATCAGTGAGTTCCCCGCGGGAGGGAGCTCCTACAATGAGCAGTTCTTC. It yields the protein CAISEFPAGGSSYNEQFF.

The genes are TRBV19 and TRBJ1-1; D is perhaps TRBD1 (6 bases). The CDR3 is 14 amino acids. CDR1 is LNHDA, CDR2 SQIVND, per germline (reference sequence). V lost 5 bases and J lost 3, with 13 bases in between. The DNA of the CDR3 is TGTGCCAGTAGTCTCCAGGGGCGGGACACTGAAGCTTTCTTT. It is translated as CASSLQGRDTEAFF.

V and J are TRBV5-6 and TRBJ2-3, with 8 bases that match TRBD2. CDR3 size: 15 residues. Trimming took 2 bases from V and 2 from J; bases not matched to a gene: 4. Germline-derived CDR1 and CDR2 are SGHDT and YYEEEE. The CDR3 DNA is TGTGCCAGCAGCTTCGGAGCGGGGGCCACAGATACGCAGTATTTT. Translating gives CASSFGAGATDTQYF.

V and J are TRBV30 and TRBJ2-1; 9 bases are a match to TRBD1. This CDR3 spans 11 amino acids. CDR1 GTSNPN and CDR2 SVGIG come from the germline V gene (reference sequence). J was trimmed by 8 bases and V by 7 bases; bases with no gene match: 3. The CDR3 nucleotides read TGTGCCTTGGGACAGGGCGATGAGCAGTTCTTC. Protein product: CALGQGDEQFF.

This sequence joins TRBV12-3 or TRBV12-4 and TRBJ2-1; D not resolved. The V and J ends lost 3 bases and 7 bases respectively, with 7 bases between them. This CDR3 is 12 amino acids long. The CDR3 DNA is TGTGCCAGCAGTTTGTTCCCTAATGAGCAGTTCTTC. Translation gives CASSLFPNEQFF.